Below are 25 T cell receptor beta chains sequenced from a single sample in a study of Tregs in tolerant kidney transplant recipients. Method: immunoSEQ multiplex PCR; TCRdb's copy keeps in-frame clones and lacks some. The sample holds about 240,000 clones, about 80% seen once. Sequencing was performed on CD4+ T cells from blood. These receptors were collected from a human donor in good health.

The J gene is TRBJ1-4, the V gene TRBV30; D remains ambiguous. The CDR3 loop spans 11 amino acids. Trimming cost V 3 bases and J 6 bases, with 5 bases left between them. CDR1 and CDR2 from the germline V gene are GTSNPN and SVGIG (reference sequence). The CDR3 nucleotides are TGTGCCTGGAGCTTTTATGAAAAACTGTTTTTT. This translates into CAWSFYEKLFF.

The chain couples TRBV5-1 to TRBJ2-7, with D unclear. The CDR3 loop spans 14 amino acids. CDR1 and CDR2 from the germline V gene are SGHRS and YFSETQ. V dropped 3 bases and J dropped 0 bases, with 10 bases sitting between them. The CDR3 region has the DNA TGCGCCAGCAGCTGGACGACGTACTCCTACGAGCAGTACTTC. This sequence encodes CASSWTTYSYEQYF.

This chain joins TRBV11-2 and TRBJ1-5, with no clear D. The V end lost 4 bases, the J end lost 3 bases, and 13 bases lay between the germline ends. This CDR3 has 15 residues. Per the germline V gene, CDR1 is SGHAT and CDR2 is FQNNGV. The CDR3 sequence: CASSSSGNYNQPQHF. CDR3 DNA: TGTGCCAGCAGCTCCTCCGGGAACTACAATCAGCCCCAGCATTTT. Using reference TRBV11-2 and TRBJ1-5 for the parts outside the CDR3, the full variable domain is EAGVAQSPRYKIIEKRQSVAFWCNPISGHATLYWYQQILGQGPKLLIQFQNNGVVDDSQLPKDRFSAERLKGVDSTLKIQPAKLEDSAVYLCASSSSGNYNQPQHFGDGTRLSIL.

This chain links TRBV5-1 with TRBJ1-5; D is unclear. The CDR3 covers 14 residues. Trimming stripped 4 bases from V and 0 bases from J, with 8 bases between. The V gene's germline CDR1 is SGHRS and CDR2 YFSETQ. The CDR3 DNA reads TGCGCCAGCAGCCCAGGTACTAGCAATCAGCCCCAGCATTTT. The encoded protein is CASSPGTSNQPQHF.

The chain uses TRBV7-9 and TRBJ1-2, with 12 bases fitting TRBD1. This CDR3 has 16 residues. Trimming at V came to 3 bases and at J to 5 bases, leaving 7 bases not matched to a gene. CDR1 SEHNR and CDR2 FQNEAQ come from the germline V gene (reference sequence). The CDR3 loop is CASSFPGQGARYGYTF. The DNA for the CDR3 is TGTGCCAGCAGCTTCCCGGGACAGGGGGCGAGGTATGGCTACACCTTC.

The gene calls are TRBV19 and TRBJ2-5; a weak D match, TRBD1 (6 bases). Between the trimmed V and J ends, which lost 5 bases and 4 bases, there was a span of 8 bases. The germline gives CDR1 LNHDA, CDR2 SQIVND (reference sequence). This CDR3 region has 12 residues. The CDR3 sequence is CASSVQGETQYF. The CDR3 DNA is TGTGCCAGTAGTGTACAGGGAGAGACCCAGTACTTC.

The V and J genes are TRBV10-2 and TRBJ2-7; D unresolved. This CDR3 contains 13 residues. V gave up 1 base and J gave up 1 base, with 5 bases separating them. Germline assignment: CDR1 WSHSY and CDR2 SAAADI. The CDR3 protein is CASSELGSYEQYF. The CDR3 coding sequence is TGCGCCAGCAGTGAGTTAGGGTCCTACGAGCAGTACTTC.

V usage is TRBV5-1 and J usage is TRBJ2-7; either TRBD1 or TRBD2 may supply D (5 bases each). The germline CDR1 and CDR2 sequences are SGHRS and YFSETQ. The germline V and J ends were trimmed by 3 bases and 1 base, with 11 bases remaining between them. The CDR3 runs 14 residues. The CDR3 coding sequence is TGCGCCAGCAGCTCCGGGACGGTTTCCTACGAGCAGTACTTC. Its translation: CASSSGTVSYEQYF.

This clone was seen only once. This chain links TRBV2 with TRBJ1-2; TRBD1 agrees at 10 bases. The trim removed 5 bases at V and 8 bases at J, leaving 11 bases unmatched. CDR1 is SNHLY, CDR2 FYNNEI, per germline. The length of the CDR3 is 15 residues. In DNA form, the CDR3 reads TGTGCCAGCAGTTCCGGGACAGGGGCGTTTGGCGGCTACACCTTC. This codes for CASSSGTGAFGGYTF. The variable domain in full, with the rest retrieved from reference TRBV2 and TRBJ1-2, is EPEVTQTPSHQVTQMGQEVILRCVPISNHLYFYWYRQILGQKVEFLVSFYNNEISEKSEIFDDQFSVERPDGSNFTLKIRSTKLEDSAMYFCASSSGTGAFGGYTFGSGTRLTVV.

This clone was counted between two and nine times. The V call is TRBV19, the J call TRBJ1-5; a possible D gene is TRBD1 (6 bases). CDR1 LNHDA and CDR2 SQIVND come from the germline V gene (reference sequence). Trimming cost V 7 bases and J 5 bases, with 18 bases left between them. This CDR3 is built from 15 residues. The CDR3 nucleotides read TGTGCCAGTACCCCATGGGGGACACCTGATCAGCCCCAGCATTTT. This sequence encodes CASTPWGTPDQPQHF.

This chain uses TRBV30 with TRBJ2-7; D possibly uses TRBD1 or TRBD2 (7 bases each). The V gene's germline CDR1 is GTSNPN and CDR2 SVGIG (reference sequence). The V end was cut by 3 bases, the J end by 6 bases, with 15 bases between. The CDR3 has 13 residues. CDR3 sequence (DNA): TGTGCCTGGAGCAGGGGGGGCAACCCCGAGCAGTACTTC. Protein: CAWSRGGNPEQYF.

The chain links TRBV7-2 to TRBJ1-1; D is uncertain. The CDR3 is 14 amino acids. Trimming stripped 3 bases from V and 0 bases from J, with 8 bases between. The germline V gene encodes CDR1 SGHTA and CDR2 FQGNSA. CDR3 amino acids: CASSFVPLNTEAFF. As DNA, the CDR3 is TGTGCCAGCAGCTTCGTTCCGCTGAACACTGAAGCTTTCTTT.

This sequence joins TRBV1 and TRBJ2-7; TRBD2 reflects the table's D call only, with no check against the DNA. TRBV1 is a pseudogene segment. The CDR3 runs to 18 residues. The CDR3 region is CTSSQEAWMASGSYEQYF. The CDR3, as DNA: TGCACCAGCAGCCAAGAAGCCTGGATGGCTAGCGGGAGTTACGAGCAGTACTTC.

The rearrangement joins TRBV5-1 to TRBJ2-7; D could derive from TRBD1 or TRBD2 (7 bases each). This CDR3 comprises 15 residues. CDR1 is SGHRS and CDR2 is YFSETQ in the germline V gene. V shed 1 base and J shed 2 bases, with 13 bases lying between them. The CDR3 DNA reads as TGCGCCAGCAGCTTGAATCAGGGGGGGACCTACGAGCAGTACTTC. Encoded protein: CASSLNQGGTYEQYF.

The V gene is TRBV6-1, the J gene TRBJ1-2; D gene unclear. The V gene's germline CDR1 is MNHNS and CDR2 SASEGT. With 5 bases removed from V and 8 bases from J, the gap between germline ends came to 15 bases. CDR3 length: 13 residues. CDR3 sequence: CASSPEAGRGYTF. The CDR3 DNA follows: TGTGCCAGCAGTCCCGAGGCCGGTCGCGGCTACACCTTC.

This clone has more than one count but fewer than ten. The gene calls are TRBV23-1 and TRBJ1-2; TRBD1 agrees at 9 bases. TRBV23-1 qualifies as an ORF whose function is uncertain. V dropped 1 base and J dropped 4; count of bases not matched to a gene: 4. The CDR3 totals 15 residues. CDR3 bases: TGCGCCAGCAGTCAATACAGGGGGCGCGTCTATGGCTACACCTTC. Translation: CASSQYRGRVYGYTF.

V is TRBV7-6 and J is TRBJ1-1; D call uncertain. Germline values: CDR1 SGHVS, CDR2 FNYEAQ. CDR3 size: 13 residues. V shed 5 bases and J shed 1 base, with 8 bases lying between them. The CDR3 DNA is TGTGCCAGCAGCGACTCACGGAACACTGAAGCTTTCTTT. Translated, it gives CASSDSRNTEAFF.

Concerning this clone itself: The junction does not match germline at one end; this may be a read error. Other DNA variants within this sample encode the same CDR3. The chain links TRBV6-1 to TRBJ2-5; D might be TRBD1 (6 bases). Germline loops: CDR1 MNHNS, CDR2 SASEGT. CDR3 size: 14 residues. CDR3 sequence: CASRRGLAGETQYF. The CDR3 DNA follows: TGTGCCAGCAGGAGGGGGTTGGCTGGAGAGACTCAGTACTTC.

Notes on this clone: Other DNA sequences within the sample encode an identical CDR3. The chain is built from TRBV6-1 and TRBJ1-3; 7 bases match TRBD1. CDR3 length: 12 residues. The V gene end was trimmed by 6 bases and the J gene end by 4 bases; junction bases not matched to a gene: 0. Germline-derived CDR1 and CDR2 are MNHNS and SASEGT. CDR3 coding DNA: TGTGCCAGCAGGGGACAGGGAAACACCATATATTTT. This sequence encodes CASRGQGNTIYF.

The V and J genes are TRBV6-1 and TRBJ2-7; perhaps TRBD1 as D (5 bases). CDR1 MNHNS and CDR2 SASEGT come from the germline V gene. CDR3 length: 14 residues. The V end was cut by 4 bases, the J end by 6 bases, with 16 bases between. In nucleotides, the CDR3 is TGTGCCAGCAGTGTTCCCGCGGACATCCTCGAGCAGTACTTC. It is translated as CASSVPADILEQYF.

The CDR3 sequence: CASSQLGGANTDTQYF. In nucleotides, the CDR3 is TGTGCCAGCAGCCAACTAGGGGGGGCCAACACAGATACGCAGTATTTT. The chain recombines TRBV7-2 with TRBJ2-3, with a weak D call TRBD2 (7 bases). The V gene's germline CDR1 is SGHTA and CDR2 FQGNSA. Trimming pared 5 bases from V and 2 bases from J, leaving 17 bases between. The CDR3 covers 16 residues.

This clone has a single count. For the CDR3, the DNA is TGTGCCAGCAGCTTAGATTACAGAACCTACGAGCAGTACTTC. It codes for CASSLDYRTYEQYF. The chain joins TRBV11-1 to TRBJ2-7; D ambiguous. The CDR3 length is 14 residues. Trimming removed 1 base at V and 2 bases at J, with 9 bases between. Germline CDR1 SGHAT, CDR2 FQDESV (reference sequence).

This chain uses TRBV7-2 with TRBJ2-7; a possible D gene is TRBD1 (5 bases). V lost 3 bases, J lost 2 bases, and 11 bases lay in between. This CDR3 has 14 residues. Germline V CDR1 and CDR2: SGHTA, FQGNSA. CDR3 amino acids: CASSFLDRTYEQYF. Written as DNA, the CDR3 is TGTGCCAGCAGCTTCTTAGACAGAACCTACGAGCAGTACTTC. Variable domain in full (rest from reference TRBV7-2 and TRBJ2-7): GAGVSQSPSNKVTEKGKDVELRCDPISGHTALYWYRQSLGQGLEFLIYFQGNSAPDKSGLPSDRFSAERTGGSVSTLTIQRTQQEDSAVYLCASSFLDRTYEQYFGPGTRLTVT.

This sequence joins TRBV30 and TRBJ1-6; D is uncertain. The germline gives CDR1 GTSNPN, CDR2 SVGIG (reference sequence). The V and J ends lost 2 bases and 2 bases respectively, with 13 bases between them. The CDR3 has 16 amino acids. This CDR3 is CAWSLRDLPYNSPLHF. The CDR3 DNA reads as TGTGCCTGGAGTCTAAGAGACTTGCCCTATAATTCACCCCTCCACTTT.

This chain links TRBV7-9 with TRBJ1-1, with 7 bases fitting TRBD1. CDR1 SEHNR and CDR2 FQNEAQ come from the germline V gene (reference sequence). This CDR3 is 15 amino acids long. V lost 3 bases and J lost 6; bases outside the gene matches: 10. This CDR3 reads CASSFANQRGPEAFF. In DNA form, the CDR3 reads TGTGCCAGCAGCTTCGCGAACCAGAGGGGGCCTGAAGCTTTCTTT.